This is a list of T cell receptor beta chains from one sample in a study of CD8 T cells in Susac syndrome. TCRdb ran MiXCR on the immunoSEQ multiplex PCR reads and lists one entry per CDR3 protein. Here the sample spans around 160,000 distinct CDR3 sequences, around 94% being singletons. The sample consisted of CD4+ T cells from PBMCs. These receptors all stem from a human donor with multiple sclerosis. Each CDR3 is given with its conserved first and last residue. A D gene is named only where the DNA matches it firmly. A clone size is listed for some rows: how often the clone was seen (once, few, many), or a class if it is expanded.

>TRBJ2-5|TRBV5-5|.|.
TGTGCCAGCAGCTTGGAGGGGTACACAGAGACCCAGTACTTC
CASSLEGYTETQYF
>TRBJ1-2|TRBV6-2/TRBV6-3|.|.
TGTGCCAGCAGCTCTCGGCAGGGGAGTTTCGGCTACACCTTC
CASSSRQGSFGYTF
>TRBJ2-1|TRBV18|.|.
TGTGCCAGCTCCCCCCTAGACCTCGTAGACTACAATGAGCAGTTCTTC
CASSPLDLVDYNEQFF
>TRBJ2-2|TRBV29-1|.|TRBD2
TGCAGCGTTGTTGGGACTAGCGGGAGTGGGGCGCTGTTTTTT
CSVVGTSGSGALFF
>TRBJ2-7|TRBV29-1|.|.
TGCAGCGTTCAGGGGCTGAGGGAGCAGTACTTC
CSVQGLREQYF
>TRBJ1-1|TRBV6-8|.|TRBD1
TGTGCCAGCAGTTACCCCGCGACAGGGAGAAATTTCGGGAACACTGAAGCTTTCTTT
CASSYPATGRNFGNTEAFF
>TRBJ2-7|TRBV28|.|.
TGTGCCAGCAGTTTTGGTCTTACCCGGGGATACGAGCAGTACTTC
CASSFGLTRGYEQYF
>TRBJ1-1|TRBV7-3|.|.
TGTGCCAGCAGCCCCCGAGCTAACACTGAAGCTTTCTTT
CASSPRANTEAFF
>TRBJ2-7|TRBV28|.|.
TGTGCCAGCAGTTTCTGGGGGAATGGCTACGAGCAGTACTTC
CASSFWGNGYEQYF
>TRBJ2-1|TRBV3-1|.|.
TGTGCCAGCAGCCAGCGGAGTGACAATGAGCAGTTCTTC
CASSQRSDNEQFF
>TRBJ2-7|TRBV7-2|.|.
TGTGCCAGCAGCTCTATGACAGGCTACGAGCAGTACTTC
CASSSMTGYEQYF
>TRBJ1-2|TRBV27|once|TRBD1
TGTGCCAGCAGTGGTACAGGGGGCTCTGGCTACACCTTC
CASSGTGGSGYTF
>TRBJ2-6|TRBV6-2/TRBV6-3|once|.
TGTGCCAGCAGTTCCCCCAGGGGACGAGCTGGGGCCAACGTCCTGACTTTC
CASSSPRGRAGANVLTF
>TRBJ2-7|TRBV5-1|.|.
TGCGCCAGCAGCCCAGTCCCCCAACGCGAGCAGTACTTC
CASSPVPQREQYF
>TRBJ1-5|TRBV20-1|.|.
TGCAGTGCTAGAGATGGCAGGGACAATCAGCCCCAGCATTTT
CSARDGRDNQPQHF
>TRBJ2-2|TRBV18|once|TRBD2
TGTGCCAGCTCACCAATGGGAGGGCCGAGCACCGGGGAGCTGTTTTTT
CASSPMGGPSTGELFF
>TRBJ2-5|TRBV20-1|.|.
TGCAGTGCTAGGAGGACGGGAAAAGAGACCCAGTACTTC
CSARRTGKETQYF
>TRBJ1-2|TRBV29-1|.|TRBD1
TGCAGCGTTGAGACGAACAGGGGGCTGAGTGGCTACACCTTC
CSVETNRGLSGYTF
>TRBJ1-2|TRBV3-1|.|TRBD1
TGTGCCAGCAGCTTGGGACAGGGCGGCGGCTACACCTTC
CASSLGQGGGYTF
>TRBJ1-5|TRBV20-1|.|.
TGCAGTGCTAGAGAGGAGTTTCCCACCCTCCAGCATTTT
CSAREEFPTLQHF
>TRBJ1-1|TRBV7-2|.|.
TGTGCCAGCAGCTTAACCAGGGGTGGGACTGAAGCTTTCTTT
CASSLTRGGTEAFF
>TRBJ1-3|TRBV7-9|.|TRBD1
TGTGCCAGCACCATAGGGGGCGAGGGAAACACCATATATTTT
CASTIGGEGNTIYF
>TRBJ1-2|TRBV19|.|.
TGTGCCAGTAGTACGTCCGCGGTTGGCGGCTACACCTTC
CASSTSAVGGYTF
>TRBJ2-5|TRBV7-9|.|.
TGTGCCAGCAGCTTAGATGGGGGCGATCAAGAGACCCAGTACTTC
CASSLDGGDQETQYF
>TRBJ1-4|TRBV3-1|.|.
TGTGCCAGCAGCCAAGTAAGGGGAAGGTTGTTTTTT
CASSQVRGRLFF
>TRBJ1-1|TRBV25-1|.|.
TGTGCCAGCAGAGAATCCCAGGGTTTCAGAAACACTGAAGCTTTCTTT
CASRESQGFRNTEAFF
>TRBJ2-2|TRBV4-2|once|.
TGTGCCAGCAGCCCGCGACCCGGGGGAACCGGGGAGCTGTTTTTT
CASSPRPGGTGELFF
>TRBJ2-2|TRBV11-2|.|.
TGTGCCAGCAGCTCAAATCCGGCGAACACCGGGGAGCTGTTTTTT
CASSSNPANTGELFF
>TRBJ2-1|TRBV29-1|.|.
TGCAGCGTTGTACCCCGGGACAATGAGCAGTTCTTC
CSVVPRDNEQFF
>TRBJ2-5|TRBV6-1|.|TRBD2
TGTGCCAGCAGTAGACTAGCGGGAGGGCAGGAGACCCAGTACTTC
CASSRLAGGQETQYF
>TRBJ2-1|TRBV12-3/TRBV12-4|.|TRBD1
TGTGCCAGCAGTTTAGTCGGGACAGGGCGACATGAGCAGTTCTTC
CASSLVGTGRHEQFF
>TRBJ1-2|TRBV19|.|.
TGTGCCAGTAGACGTGGGATTTACTATGGCTACACCTTC
CASRRGIYYGYTF
>TRBJ2-3|TRBV7-3|.|.
TGTGCCAGCAGCTTAAATGGCAACGGGATAGGGGCAGATACGCAGTATTTT
CASSLNGNGIGADTQYF
>TRBJ2-3|TRBV30|.|TRBD2
TGTGCCTGGAACAGACTAGCGGGAGCGGCAGATACGCAGTATTTT
CAWNRLAGAADTQYF
>TRBJ2-5|TRBV5-5|.|TRBD1
TGTGCCAGCAGCCCGGGGACAGGACAAGAGACCCAGTACTTC
CASSPGTGQETQYF
>TRBJ1-5|TRBV30|.|TRBD1
TGTGCCTGGAGCGCTATGGGGACAGAGAATCAGCCCCAGCATTTT
CAWSAMGTENQPQHF
>TRBJ2-2|TRBV5-6|.|.
TGTGCCAGCAGCTTGGTGGACTCTTACACCGGGGAGCTGTTTTTT
CASSLVDSYTGELFF
>TRBJ2-4|TRBV6-2/TRBV6-3|.|TRBD2
TGTGCCAGCAGGACGGGAGGTGGCATTCAGTACTTC
CASRTGGGIQYF
>TRBJ2-4|TRBV18|.|.
TGTGCCAGCTCACCTCAGGCCAAAAACATTCAGTACTTC
CASSPQAKNIQYF
>TRBJ2-7|TRBV7-2|.|.
TGTGCCAGCAGGTCCGGGGGAGGTGTCTACGAGCAGTACTTC
CASRSGGGVYEQYF
>TRBJ2-3|TRBV25-1|.|TRBD2
TGTGCCAGCAGTGACGCACTAGCGGGAGATACGCAGTATTTT
CASSDALAGDTQYF
>TRBJ1-5|TRBV6-5|.|.
TGTGCCAGCAGTCAGCTGACAGTAGATCAGCCCCAGCATTTT
CASSQLTVDQPQHF